This T cell receptor (beta chain) was sequenced for a study of radiotherapy plus CTLA-4 blockade in lung cancer. Broader study findings: Among reported predictors of response, early blood T cell clone dynamics with interferon-beta performed best.

With ipilimumab providing CTLA-4 blockade, focal radiation was administered to patients who had chemo-refractory metastatic non-small-cell lung cancer. On this clone itself: Antigen unknown.

Only in-frame clones appear in the TCRdb table, and some are missing; sequencing was by immunoSEQ multiplex PCR. This table has some 46,000 clones, approximately 78% appearing once. This clonotype was obtained from a human donor with non-small cell lung cancer who had stable disease on radiotherapy plus ipilimumab. Source: peripheral blood, taken from a patient treated with radiotherapy plus ipilimumab.

CDR3 sequence reads: CASSLDQGVSYEQYF. Here the CDR3 DNA reads TGCGCCAGCAGCTTGGACCAGGGTGTTTCCTACGAGCAGTACTTC. The genes are TRBV5-1 and TRBJ2-7; possibly TRBD1 for D (5 bases). V was clipped by 0 bases and J by 1 base, with 11 bases between them. CDR1 and CDR2 from the germline V gene are SGHRS and YFSETQ. This CDR3 region has 15 residues.